The clone carrying this T cell receptor beta chain has at least ten counts. Via MiXCR, TCRdb re-called the reads, giving one row per CDR3 protein. The sample contains more than 200,000 distinct CDR3 sequences, approximately 9.2% of which appear only once. This record comes from a study of T cell repertoires in cytomegalovirus infection. The sample taken for sequencing was PBMCs. The receptor was derived from a human donor in good health (CMV status not recorded). Some clones in this sample may be carry-over from other donors' samples.

CDR3 region: CASSTEIGTRGDEQYF. CDR3 nucleotides: TGTGCCAGCAGCACAGAAATCGGGACTAGGGGGGACGAGCAGTACTTC. The J gene is TRBJ2-7, the V gene TRBV11-2; 8 nucleotides match TRBD2. Germline V CDR1 and CDR2: SGHAT, FQNNGV. The CDR3 sequence is 16 residues long. V shed 5 bases and J 5 bases; nucleotides not matched to a gene: 14.